This T cell receptor (beta chain) was sequenced in a study of blood T cell repertoires in COVID-19 (dated by TCRdb to 2018 to 2020). Regarding the research as a whole: Samples from collaborators originated in the United States, Italy and Spain and spanned both the acute and convalescent phases of COVID-19. Where available, HLA class I and class II types were taken from metadata supplied by the sample provider and were not determined by assay-based typing. Nearly every sample came with metadata listing a de-identified subject ID, COVID-19 status, age in years and sex. A freely available public database, intended as a resource for researchers studying the immune response to SARS-CoV-2, is where the repertoires were released. Samples came from the ongoing ImmuneRACE study (first 160 participants) plus 1,254 subjects from 6 global collaborators. The prospective study material was composed of cDNA or gDNA derived from T cells, B-cell-depleted T cells, or PBMCs. Deeply sampled blood TCRbeta repertoires from subjects exposed to, actively infected with, or recovered from COVID-19 were included in the dataset. What the authors observed across the whole study: Clinical and demographic metadata were provided uncurated, with the amount varying by source and participant.

In the prospective study, participants were 18 to 89 years old, resided in about two dozen geographic areas of the United States, and were enrolled through a virtual design. Cohort assignment in the prospective study relied on participant-reported clinical history from a screening survey and a study questionnaire. Exposed participants had been in contact with someone with a PCR-confirmed or clinician-diagnosed COVID-19 case within 2 weeks of study entry. Each participant in the prospective study had whole blood, serum and a nasopharyngeal or oropharyngeal swab collected by mobile phlebotomists. Over a roughly 2-month period, participants in the prospective study had the option of providing additional blood draws and questionnaires. Before DNA extraction, blood samples from the prospective study were shipped at room temperature or frozen. As regards this clone: The target of this receptor is not known. Base qualities are not provided; no much larger clone lies one nucleotide away. The sample has other DNA sequences that encode this CDR3 too.

TCRbeta CDR3 regions were amplified from genomic DNA using the immunoSEQ Assay, a bias-controlled multiplex PCR. The study's own analysis went as follows. The number of nucleated cells in each sample was estimated by amplification of reference gene primers within the assay. To quantify the absolute abundance of each unique TCRbeta CDR3 rearrangement, sequence reads were collapsed and filtered. Productive Simpson clonality was computed per sample as the square root of Simpson's diversity index over productive rearrangements. This immuneACCESS table, as held by TCRdb, lists in-frame sequences with V and J called but not all clones. Of the missing ones, under half trace to an unresolved V gene in checked studies; the others have no known cause. Clonal size and the V and J genes are those of that table, whereas D and trimming came from the DNA. Across this sample there are about 310,000 clones, with approximately 81% seen only once. Clones ranked in the top ten supply around 2% of the sample.

Sequenced sample: PBMCs or T cells enriched from blood (not recorded which). The sequence was collected from a woman under 40 who had been exposed to COVID-19.

The CDR3 protein: CASSVGGGASPLHF. In nucleotide form, the sequence is TGTGCCAGCAGCGTAGGAGGGGGCGCCTCACCCCTCCACTTT. The chain uses TRBV9 and TRBJ1-6; 7 central bases correspond to TRBD1. The germline V gene provides CDR1 SGDLS and CDR2 YYNGEE. The germline V and J ends show losses of 0 bases and 10 bases respectively, and no gene match explains 4 bases of the junction. The CDR3 holds 14 amino acids from the cysteine to the phenylalanine. CDR3 DNA is the only sequence kept; it has 42 bases, read in frame from the first base.